The 19 T cell receptor beta chains below were found in one sample sequenced in a study of cytomegalovirus exposure and HLA in healthy donors. The PCR made use of 60 Vbeta and 13 Jbeta primers. Sequenced by immunoSEQ multiplex PCR; TCRdb stores in-frame clones only, minus some. The table records about 220,000 clones, about 77% of them present only once. The sample comprised PBMCs. These TCRs come from a woman aged 25 to 39 in good health and CMV-seronegative.

The rearrangement joins TRBV7-8 to TRBJ1-2; D gene ambiguous. Germline V gene data show CDR1 as SGHVS and CDR2 as FQNEAQ. The length of the CDR3 is 13 residues. V gave up 6 bases and J gave up 8 bases, with 16 bases separating them. The CDR3 spells CASRPERAGGYTF. CDR3 coding DNA: TGTGCCAGCAGGCCCGAAAGGGCGGGCGGCTACACCTTC.

The chain couples TRBV6-1 to TRBJ1-1; no definite D call. Trimming removed 7 bases from V and 3 bases from J, with 18 bases in between. The CDR3 loop spans 15 amino acids. Germline CDR1 is MNHNS and CDR2 is SASEGT. Here the CDR3 DNA reads TGTGCCAGCATCCTGACCAGCTCCCAGGACACTGAAGCTTTCTTT. Amino acid sequence: CASILTSSQDTEAFF.

This chain uses TRBV5-4 with TRBJ1-1; D call uncertain. The germline gives CDR1 SGHNT, CDR2 YYREEE (reference sequence). Trimming took 0 bases from V and 2 from J, leaving 5 bases between them. CDR3 size: 13 residues. CDR3 residues: CASSLGSNTEAFF. The CDR3 bases are TGTGCCAGCAGCTTGGGGAGTAACACTGAAGCTTTCTTT.

V gene TRBV4-2 combines with J gene TRBJ1-2, with D tentatively TRBD1 (6 bases). CDR1 is LGHNA and CDR2 is YNFKEQ in the germline V gene. This CDR3 comprises 15 residues. Trimming cost V 0 bases and J 8 bases, with 16 bases left between them. Written as DNA, the CDR3 is TGTGCCAGCAGCCAAGATCCGGCAGGGGATAGAGGCTACACCTTC. It is translated as CASSQDPAGDRGYTF.

A word on this clone: Mismatch with germline at one junction end may stem from a read error. V gene TRBV6-5 combines with J gene TRBJ1-3, with TRBD1 matching over 8 bases. Germline lookup yields CDR1 MNHEY and CDR2 SVGAGI. The CDR3 spans 16 residues. The CDR3 DNA reads as TGTGCCAGCAGTTACGGCTCCGCGGGGACAGGAAACGCCATATATTTT. It yields the protein CASSYGSAGTGNAIYF.

The J gene is TRBJ1-4, the V gene TRBV6-6; D not certain. The CDR3 totals 11 residues. Trimming took 7 bases from V and 10 from J, leaving 10 bases between them. CDR1 is MNHNY, CDR2 SVGAGI, per germline (reference sequence). The CDR3: CASTRTSKLFF. The CDR3 region has the DNA TGTGCCAGCACCCGTACATCAAAACTGTTTTTT.

This clone is a singleton in its sample. The chain uses TRBV7-9 and TRBJ2-1, with D uncertain. This CDR3 is built from 12 residues. V lost 4 bases and J 7 bases, leaving 8 bases between the germline ends. Per germline, CDR1 SEHNR and CDR2 FQNEAQ (reference sequence). CDR3 protein: CASSSRSNEQFF. CDR3 bases: TGTGCCAGCAGCTCTCGGAGTAATGAGCAGTTCTTC.

The chain recombines TRBV9 with TRBJ1-2; TRBD1 agrees at 7 bases. CDR3 length: 15 amino acids. V trimming: 3 bases; J trimming: 0 bases; junction bases outside the gene matches: 5. Germline V gene data show CDR1 as SGDLS and CDR2 as YYNGEE. The CDR3 region is CASSDRDRANYGYTF. The DNA for the CDR3 is TGTGCCAGCAGCGACCGGGACAGAGCTAACTATGGCTACACCTTC.

The gene calls are TRBV5-5 and TRBJ1-2; D ambiguous. V dropped 2 bases and J dropped 4 bases, with 6 bases sitting between them. CDR3 length: 12 residues. Germline V lookup: CDR1 SGHKS, CDR2 YYEKEE (reference sequence). The CDR3 DNA follows: TGTGCCAGCAGCTTAGACTTCTATGGCTACACCTTC. Protein product: CASSLDFYGYTF. Full variable domain (missing parts from reference TRBV5-5 and TRBJ1-2): DAGVTQSPTHLIKTRGQQVTLRCSPISGHKSVSWYQQVLGQGPQFIFQYYEKEERGRGNFPDRFSARQFPNYSSELNVNALLLGDSALYLCASSLDFYGYTFGSGTRLTVV.

This chain joins TRBV19 and TRBJ2-7, with 12 bases identical to TRBD2. Germline V lookup: CDR1 LNHDA, CDR2 SQIVND (reference sequence). The V and J ends lost 5 bases and 7 bases, in that order; junction bases with no gene match: 27. The CDR3 loop spans 21 amino acids. The DNA for the CDR3 is TGTGCCAGTAGTCAACGCGGGACAGGGCTGAGGAATCTAGCGGGGGGGCAAGAGCAGTACTTC. This gives the protein CASSQRGTGLRNLAGGQEQYF. Full variable domain (rest looked up from reference TRBV19 and TRBJ2-7): DGGITQSPKYLFRKEGQNVTLSCEQNLNHDAMYWYRQDPGQGLRLIYYSQIVNDFQKGDIAEGYSVSREKKESFPLTVTSAQKNPTAFYLCASSQRGTGLRNLAGGQEQYFGPGTRLTVT.

This chain links TRBV25-1 with TRBJ2-3; D is perhaps TRBD1 (6 bases). The CDR3 loop spans 15 amino acids. Germline values: CDR1 MGHDK, CDR2 SYGVNS. The V gene lost 0 bases and the J gene lost 4 bases, with 11 bases spanning the gap. CDR3 DNA sequence: TGTGCCAGCAGTGAATATCCACAGGGAGCAGATACGCAGTATTTT. Protein product: CASSEYPQGADTQYF.

The chain employs TRBV5-1 and TRBJ2-5; 15 bases match TRBD2. Germline V gene data show CDR1 as SGHRS and CDR2 as YFSETQ. The J segment lost 5 bases and the V segment lost 4 bases, leaving 9 bases of the junction unmatched. The CDR3 extends over 17 amino acids. This CDR3 is CASSVPGLAGGRETQYF. DNA for the CDR3: TGCGCCAGCAGCGTACCGGGACTAGCGGGAGGCCGGGAGACCCAGTACTTC.

The chain is built from TRBV7-2 and TRBJ2-3; 8 nucleotides match TRBD2. V dropped 6 bases and J dropped 1; count of bases not matched to a gene: 3. This CDR3 has 14 residues. Germline CDR1 is SGHTA and CDR2 is FQGNSA. The CDR3 is CASRVSGGTDTQYF. The CDR3, as DNA: TGTGCCAGCAGGGTTAGCGGGGGCACAGATACGCAGTATTTT.

The rearrangement links TRBV6-1 to TRBJ1-2; D is undetermined. This CDR3 comprises 15 residues. Germline V gene sequence: CDR1 MNHNS, CDR2 SASEGT. Trimming left V 2 bases short and J 4 bases short, with 14 bases between. The CDR3 is CASSEKVGDLYGYTF. CDR3 sequence (DNA): TGTGCCAGCAGTGAAAAGGTTGGAGACCTCTATGGCTACACCTTC.

The V gene is TRBV7-9, the J gene TRBJ2-7, with 8 bases identical to TRBD2. The germline CDR1 and CDR2 sequences are SEHNR and FQNEAQ (reference sequence). The ends lost 4 bases at V and 1 base at J; junction bases unmatched: 9. The CDR3 has 16 amino acids. The CDR3 sequence: CASSSLSSGGSYEQYF. Here the CDR3 DNA reads TGTGCCAGCAGCTCCTTATCGAGCGGGGGATCCTACGAGCAGTACTTC.

J is TRBJ2-3 and V is TRBV4-1; maybe TRBD2 (6 bases). Germline V gene sequence: CDR1 MGHRA, CDR2 YSYEKL. V shed 2 bases and J shed 1 base, with 10 bases lying between them. The CDR3 runs to 15 residues. The CDR3 reads CASSQSSARTDTQYF. CDR3 DNA: TGCGCCAGCAGCCAATCTAGCGCCCGCACAGATACGCAGTATTTT.

Comments on this clone: Compared with germline, one end of the junction differs, possibly owing to a read error. This chain joins TRBV5-6 and TRBJ2-2; 8 nucleotides align to TRBD1. The CDR3 consists of 17 residues. Germline V gene sequence: CDR1 SGHDT, CDR2 YYEEEE. CDR3 loop: CDSSGAFRGQSTGELFF. CDR3 bases: TGTGACAGCAGCGGCGCCTTCAGGGGGCAGAGCACCGGGGAGCTGTTTTTT.

The chain couples TRBV7-3 to TRBJ2-1; a weak D match, TRBD2 (6 bases). The V and J ends lost 5 bases and 4 bases respectively, with 15 bases between them. Per germline, CDR1 SGHTA and CDR2 FQGTGA. The CDR3 length is 15 residues. CDR3 in DNA: TGTGCCAGCAGCACCCAACTAGCTGAGTACAATGAGCAGTTCTTC. The encoded protein is CASSTQLAEYNEQFF.

The chain couples TRBV13 to TRBJ2-7; 7 nucleotides agree with TRBD1. The CDR3 covers 14 residues. Trimming at V came to 5 bases and at J to 2 bases, leaving 6 bases not matched to a gene. CDR1 and CDR2 from the germline V gene are PRHDT and FYEKMQ (reference sequence). In nucleotides, the CDR3 is TGTGCCAGCAGCCCCGGGACAGTCCCCTACGAGCAGTACTTC. Amino acid sequence: CASSPGTVPYEQYF.